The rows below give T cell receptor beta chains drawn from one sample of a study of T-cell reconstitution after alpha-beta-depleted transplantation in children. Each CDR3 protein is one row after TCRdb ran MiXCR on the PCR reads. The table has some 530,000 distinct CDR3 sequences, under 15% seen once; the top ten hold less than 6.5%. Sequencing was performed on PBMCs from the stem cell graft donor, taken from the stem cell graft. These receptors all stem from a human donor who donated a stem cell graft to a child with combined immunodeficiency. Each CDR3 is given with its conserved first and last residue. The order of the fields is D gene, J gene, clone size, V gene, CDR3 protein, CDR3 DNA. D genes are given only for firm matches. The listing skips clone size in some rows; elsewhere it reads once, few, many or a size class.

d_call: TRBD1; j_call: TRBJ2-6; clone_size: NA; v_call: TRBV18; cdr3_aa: CASSLNRGTGANVLTF; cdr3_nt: TGTGCCAGCTCACTGAACAGGGGGACTGGGGCCAACGTCCTGACTTTC
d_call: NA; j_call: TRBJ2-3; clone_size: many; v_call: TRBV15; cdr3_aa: CATSRDLLVSSDPDTQYF; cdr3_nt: TGTGCCACCAGCAGAGATCTGCTGGTGTCTAGCGATCCAGATACGCAGTATTTT
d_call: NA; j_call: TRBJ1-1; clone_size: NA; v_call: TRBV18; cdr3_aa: CATLINAGREGPTGAFF; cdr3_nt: TGTGCCACCCTCATAAATGCGGGACGGGAAGGACCCACGGGAGCTTTCTTT
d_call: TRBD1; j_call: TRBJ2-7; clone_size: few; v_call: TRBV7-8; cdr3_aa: CASSTTPGQGLGYEQYF; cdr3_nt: TGTGCCAGCAGCACCACACCGGGACAGGGTTTGGGCTACGAGCAGTACTTC
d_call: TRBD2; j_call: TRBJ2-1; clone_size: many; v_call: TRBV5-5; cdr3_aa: CASSKGTSGRHNEQFF; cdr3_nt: TGTGCCAGCAGCAAAGGGACTAGCGGGAGGCACAATGAGCAGTTCTTC
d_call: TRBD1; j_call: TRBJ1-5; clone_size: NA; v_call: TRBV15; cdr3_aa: CATSRPGQGNNQPQHF; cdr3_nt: TGTGCCACCAGCAGACCCGGACAGGGGAACAATCAGCCCCAGCATTTT
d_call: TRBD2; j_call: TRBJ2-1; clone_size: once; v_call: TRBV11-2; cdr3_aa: CASSLLTSEIYNEQFF; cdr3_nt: TGTGCCAGCAGCTTATTGACTAGCGAGATTTACAATGAGCAGTTCTTC
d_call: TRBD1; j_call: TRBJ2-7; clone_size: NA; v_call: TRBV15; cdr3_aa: CATSIHRGRTYEQYF; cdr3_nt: TGTGCCACCAGCATTCACAGGGGGCGGACCTACGAGCAGTACTTC
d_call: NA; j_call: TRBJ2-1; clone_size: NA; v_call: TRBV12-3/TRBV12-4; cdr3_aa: CASSSRRYNEQFF; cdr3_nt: TGTGCCAGCAGTTCCCGACGGTACAATGAGCAGTTCTTC
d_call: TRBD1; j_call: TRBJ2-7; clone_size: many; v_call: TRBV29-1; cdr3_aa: CSVEAGTGTSEQYF; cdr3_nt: TGCAGCGTTGAAGCCGGGACAGGGACAAGCGAGCAGTACTTC